Sequencing of this TCR beta chain was carried out in a study of CD8 T cells in Susac syndrome. This CDR3 comprises 15 residues. Germline CDR1 is MGHRA and CDR2 is YSYEKL. Trimming cost V 2 bases and J 1 base; bases outside gene matches: 4. Reverse transcription of 0.5 to 1 ug RNA was performed with random hexamers. MiXCR, run by TCRdb on the immunoSEQ multiplex PCR reads, gives a single entry per CDR3 protein. The table lists 70,000 or so distinct CDR3 sequences, roughly 94% of them singletons. The receptor was derived from a human donor in good health. V gene TRBV4-1 combines with J gene TRBJ2-5; TRBD2 aligns across 7 bases. The sequenced sample was CD8+ T cells from PBMCs. This CDR3 is CASSQFGGFQETQYF. The CDR3 nucleotides are TGCGCCAGCAGCCAATTCGGGGGGTTCCAAGAGACCCAGTACTTC.